This TCR beta chain was identified in a study of spatial heterogeneity in lung cancer. Findings and caveats of the study: Regional and ubiquitous nonsynonymous mutations were tracked by counts of regional and ubiquitous expanded TCRs, respectively. It was found that expanded intratumoral alpha and beta TCR counts tracked tumor mutation counts.

The V gene's germline CDR1 is WNHNN and CDR2 SYGVQD (reference sequence). The germline V and J ends were trimmed by 6 bases and 3 bases, with 15 bases remaining between them. The CDR3 totals 14 residues. Time point in this sample: sample taken at primary tumor resection. The cohort: approximately 66 early-stage, untreated non-small cell lung cancer patients. From tumor, nontumor lung or frozen PBMC, whole RNA was taken unsorted for sequencing. TCR cDNA molecules were tagged individually, and each one carried a unique molecular identifier. TCRdb reprocessed the 5' RACE reads with MiXCR, giving one entry per CDR3 protein. The sample lists 14,000 or so distinct CDR3 sequences; approximately 4.8% were seen once. At least ten counts were recorded for this clonotype. What it recognizes is unknown.

V and J are TRBV10-1 and TRBJ2-7; D remains ambiguous. The TCR originated in a female donor with early-stage non-small cell lung cancer. The specimen was lung tumor tissue, collected at surgery. The chain's CDR3 is CASSRGRSGYEQYF. CDR3 nucleotides: TGCGCCAGCAGCAGAGGACGAAGTGGCTACGAGCAGTACTTC.